This TCR beta chain appears in the sequencing data of a study of PD-L1 blockade in urothelial cancer. Study details: Researchers looked at the blood 3 weeks (second dose) and 6 weeks after treatment began.

Study observations and caveats: Tumor-linked clones in blood grew more by 3 weeks in durable-benefit patients.

The sample holds a few counts of this clone. Its specificity is not known. In each PCR, synthetic TCR analog templates were spiked in. Libraries were prepared by immunoSEQ multiplex PCR; TCRdb keeps only in-frame clonotypes and omits some of them. The sample includes 90,000 to 120,000 clones, around 93% of them seen just once. The source of this sequence is an elderly woman with urothelial cancer. The sequencing used PBMCs, collected around atezolizumab (anti-PD-L1) treatment.

The CDR3 coding sequence is TGTGCCAGTAGTATGGCAGGGTCCCCCGGATGGGGTCAGCCCCAGCATTTT. It codes for CASSMAGSPGWGQPQHF. The chain uses TRBV19 and TRBJ1-5, with D maybe TRBD1 (5 bases). The CDR3 contains 17 residues. Germline values: CDR1 LNHDA, CDR2 SQIVND (reference sequence). V was trimmed by 3 bases and J by 6 bases, leaving 21 bases between them.